A single sample is the source of the 28 T cell receptor beta chains below, sequenced in a study of Ad26.COV2.S vaccination and SARS-CoV-2 variants. Treatment meaning: roughly 19 received Ad26.COV2.S at low or high dose, single or two shots; a few received placebo; per-sample allocation not given. Day 63 following the first vaccine or placebo injection was when the samples were taken. TCRdb keeps only in-frame clones here, not all; method: immunoSEQ multiplex PCR. The sample carries around 400,000 clones, 83% recorded once. The material was peripheral blood, obtained in a trial of Ad26.COV2.S vaccine versus placebo. Receptors were obtained from a person between 18 and 65 years old who received the Ad26.COV2.S COVID-19 vaccine or a placebo.

The chain is built from TRBV12-3 or TRBV12-4 and TRBJ1-1; tentatively, D is TRBD1 (5 bases). Deletions cut 5 bases from V and 6 bases from J, with 7 bases between. This CDR3 has 11 amino acids. The CDR3 nucleotides are TGTGCCAGCAGTCAGGGTTCTGAAGCTTTCTTT. Translating gives CASSQGSEAFF.

This clone was observed a handful of times. The chain carries TRBV2 and TRBJ1-5; D not resolved. Trimming took 5 bases from V and 11 from J, leaving 16 bases between them. The CDR3 loop spans 13 amino acids. Germline-derived CDR1 and CDR2 are SNHLY and FYNNEI. The CDR3 loop reads CASSYENQRTQHF. CDR3 coding DNA: TGTGCCAGCAGTTACGAGAATCAGAGGACCCAGCATTTT.

The rearrangement links TRBV2 to TRBJ1-2, with D maybe TRBD1 (5 bases). The germline CDR1 and CDR2 sequences are SNHLY and FYNNEI. The length of the CDR3 is 13 residues. V lost 10 bases to trimming and J lost 0 bases, with 12 bases between them. CDR3 loop: CATSRDPNYGYTF. In DNA form, the CDR3 reads TGTGCCACATCCCGGGACCCTAACTATGGCTACACCTTC.

The V gene is TRBV5-1, the J gene TRBJ2-1, with 7 positions matching TRBD2. The CDR3 sequence is 17 residues long. With 0 bases clipped from V and 1 base from J, the junction kept 7 bases outside the gene matches. Germline CDR1 SGHRS, CDR2 YFSETQ. The CDR3 DNA is TGCGCCAGCAGCTTGGGTAGGACGGGAGGATCCTACAATGAGCAGTTCTTC. This sequence encodes CASSLGRTGGSYNEQFF.

This clone was seen only a few times. CDR3 DNA: TGTGCCAGCAGCTACGGGACTCCTATCTACGAGCAGTACTTC. It translates to CASSYGTPIYEQYF. The V gene is TRBV5-4, the J gene TRBJ2-7; a weak D match, TRBD2 (6 bases). The CDR3 runs 14 residues. Trimming took off 3 bases at V and 3 bases at J, with 13 bases between the two ends. Germline CDR1 SGHNT, CDR2 YYREEE (reference sequence).

V is TRBV19 and J is TRBJ1-6; 8 bases agree with TRBD1. The CDR3 consists of 15 residues. The germline gives CDR1 LNHDA, CDR2 SQIVND (reference sequence). After removal of 5 bases from V and 4 bases from J, the junction contained 4 bases not matched to a gene. The CDR3 spells CASSPWTGYNSPLHF. As DNA, the CDR3 is TGTGCCAGTAGTCCATGGACAGGGTATAATTCACCCCTCCACTTT.

Turning to this clone: The sample holds other DNA sequences that translate to the same CDR3. The chain carries TRBV11-1 and TRBJ2-1; D gene unclear. Germline assignment: CDR1 SGHAT and CDR2 FQDESV (reference sequence). This CDR3 contains 12 residues. Trimming cost V 6 bases and J 4 bases, with 7 bases left between them. DNA for the CDR3: TGTGCCAGCAGGCGTGGATACAATGAGCAGTTCTTC. Translation: CASRRGYNEQFF.

This chain joins TRBV19 and TRBJ2-2; perhaps D is TRBD1 or TRBD2 (7 bases each). V was clipped by 1 base and J by 6 bases, with 15 bases between them. Germline V lookup: CDR1 LNHDA, CDR2 SQIVND (reference sequence). There are 16 residues in the CDR3. The CDR3 DNA follows: TGTGCCAGTAGTATAGTCCTCAGGGGGGGCCCCGGGGAGCTGTTTTTT. It specifies CASSIVLRGGPGELFF.

The V and J genes are TRBV7-2 and TRBJ2-5; TRBD2 agrees at 10 bases. V lost 1 base and J lost 2; bases outside the gene matches: 7. Germline loops: CDR1 SGHTA, CDR2 FQGNSA. This CDR3 spans 17 amino acids. CDR3 amino acids: CASSLGIGLAEQETQYF. CDR3 nucleotide sequence: TGTGCCAGCAGCTTAGGGATCGGACTAGCGGAGCAAGAGACCCAGTACTTC. The full variable domain, in which reference TRBV7-2 and TRBJ2-5 provide the parts outside the CDR3, is GAGVSQSPSNKVTEKGKDVELRCDPISGHTALYWYRQSLGQGLEFLIYFQGNSAPDKSGLPSDRFSAERTGGSVSTLTIQRTQQEDSAVYLCASSLGIGLAEQETQYFGPGTRLLVL.

Here the CDR3 DNA reads TGTGCCAGCAGTCGGGGGGGGACTGAAGCTTTCTTT. Protein sequence: CASSRGGTEAFF. The gene calls are TRBV2 and TRBJ1-1; a weak D match, TRBD1 (5 bases). CDR1 is SNHLY and CDR2 is FYNNEI in the germline V gene. The ends were cut back, 5 bases at V and 5 bases at J, with 9 bases in the middle. This CDR3 is 12 amino acids long.

The chain uses TRBV29-1 and TRBJ2-7, with 11 bases lining up with TRBD2. J was trimmed by 3 bases and V by 5 bases; bases with no gene match: 3. Germline values: CDR1 SQVTM, CDR2 ANQGSEA. There are 13 residues in the CDR3. The CDR3 DNA reads TGCAGCGTTTTAGCGGGAGGGTACTACGAGCAGTACTTC. It codes for CSVLAGGYYEQYF.

This clone appeared a few times. The chain is built from TRBV29-1 and TRBJ1-2; D not resolved. CDR1 SQVTM and CDR2 ANQGSEA come from the germline V gene. V was trimmed by 5 bases and J by 4 bases, leaving 11 bases between them. This CDR3 comprises 12 residues. The DNA for the CDR3 is TGCAGCGTTTCCTCGACGGTCTATGGCTACACCTTC. Its protein is CSVSSTVYGYTF. The full variable domain, completed using reference TRBV29-1 and TRBJ1-2, is SAVISQKPSRDICQRGTSLTIQCQVDSQVTMMFWYRQQPGQSLTLIATANQGSEATYESGFVIDKFPISRPNLTFSTLTVSNMSPEDSSIYLCSVSSTVYGYTFGSGTRLTVV.

This clone has a handful of counts. The chain employs TRBV27 and TRBJ1-1; 8 bases fit TRBD1. The CDR3 runs to 15 residues. Germline CDR1 MNHEY, CDR2 SMNVEV (reference sequence). Germline trimming cut 6 bases from V and 4 bases from J; bases unmatched to any gene: 10. The CDR3 sequence is CASSSRDRMGTEAFF. CDR3 DNA sequence: TGTGCCAGCAGCTCCCGGGACAGGATGGGCACTGAAGCTTTCTTT.

The rearrangement links TRBV11-3 to TRBJ1-3; no firm D call. The CDR3 totals 15 residues. V was pared by 2 bases and J by 8 bases, with 16 bases between. Germline V CDR1 and CDR2: SGHNT, YENEEA. CDR3 DNA sequence: TGTGCCAGCAGCTTATTGTCTGGAACTCTCCACACCATATATTTT. Translating it yields CASSLLSGTLHTIYF.

The chain is built from TRBV4-1 and TRBJ1-1; tentatively, D is TRBD1 (5 bases). V lost 6 bases to trimming and J lost 3 bases, with 17 bases between them. The CDR3 totals 15 residues. Germline V gives CDR1 MGHRA, CDR2 YSYEKL. The CDR3 is CASRQQGLGDTEAFF. The CDR3 region has the DNA TGCGCCAGCAGACAGCAGGGTTTGGGAGACACTGAAGCTTTCTTT.

Notes on this clone: This sample includes further DNA sequences coding for the same CDR3. This rearrangement joins TRBV6-5 to TRBJ1-6; D is uncertain. Germline CDR1 is MNHEY and CDR2 is SVGAGI. With 3 bases removed from V and 9 bases from J, the gap between germline ends came to 9 bases. This CDR3 has 13 amino acids. The CDR3 nucleotides are TGTGCCAGCAGTTATCGCCCGGGTTCACCCCTCCACTTT. This sequence encodes CASSYRPGSPLHF.

The DNA for the CDR3 is TGTGCCAGCAGCTTGGAGGAGGGTTGGACCCCTTTTAACTATGGCTACACCTTC. It is translated as CASSLEEGWTPFNYGYTF. The chain uses TRBV5-6 and TRBJ1-2, with D unclear. Germline V lookup: CDR1 SGHDT, CDR2 YYEEEE. The V and J ends lost 0 bases and 1 base respectively, with 19 bases between them. The CDR3 consists of 18 residues.

V usage is TRBV19 and J usage is TRBJ1-2, with 8 bases aligning to TRBD1. The length of the CDR3 is 16 residues. The J segment lost 7 bases and the V segment lost 9 bases, leaving 19 bases of the junction unmatched. The germline CDR1 and CDR2 sequences are LNHDA and SQIVND (reference sequence). In DNA form, the CDR3 reads TGTGCCAGCGATGATCCCGGACAGGGTCCGGGATTTGGCTACACCTTC. It encodes CASDDPGQGPGFGYTF.

This clone was recorded a few times. The chain couples TRBV5-1 to TRBJ1-2; D is undetermined. This CDR3 region has 13 residues. The V and J ends lost 0 bases and 6 bases respectively, with 9 bases between them. CDR1 is SGHRS and CDR2 is YFSETQ in the germline V gene. In DNA, the CDR3 is TGCGCCAGCAGCTTGGAAGGTGGGGATGGCTACACCTTC. This gives the protein CASSLEGGDGYTF.

The rearrangement joins TRBV28 to TRBJ1-2; TRBD1 is a possible D gene (6 bases). Germline assignment: CDR1 MDHEN and CDR2 SYDVKM. The CDR3 consists of 13 residues. The V gene lost 10 bases and the J gene lost 4 bases, with 16 bases spanning the gap. The chain's CDR3 is CAILPGQLYGYTF. CDR3 DNA: TGTGCCATCCTACCGGGACAACTCTATGGCTACACCTTC.

The chain is built from TRBV3-1 (or the pseudogene TRBV3-2) and TRBJ2-3; TRBD2 might be the D (6 bases). Trimming shortened V by 1 base and J by 2 bases, and 13 bases separated the two germline ends. The CDR3 totals 16 residues. Germline V lookup: CDR1 LGHDT, CDR2 YNNKEL (reference sequence). The chain's CDR3 is CASSQGAGRTTDTQYF. The CDR3 coding sequence is TGTGCCAGCAGCCAAGGGGCCGGGAGAACCACAGATACGCAGTATTTT.

As DNA, the CDR3 is TGTGCCAGCAGCATGATCACAGATACGCAGTATTTT. This gives the protein CASSMITDTQYF. The rearrangement uses TRBV7-9 and TRBJ2-3; no definite D call. Germline V lookup: CDR1 SEHNR, CDR2 FQNEAQ (reference sequence). V lost 5 bases and J 2 bases, leaving 5 bases between the germline ends. The CDR3 loop spans 12 amino acids.

This chain connects TRBV24-1 to TRBJ1-3; D remains unclear. CDR1 is KGHDR, CDR2 SFDVKD, per germline. Trimming left V 5 bases short and J 2 bases short, with 9 bases between. This CDR3 is 14 amino acids long. The CDR3 loop is CATSVPVTGNTIYF. CDR3 sequence (DNA): TGTGCCACCAGTGTCCCAGTCACTGGAAACACCATATATTTT.

The chain employs TRBV27 and TRBJ2-2, with 7 positions matching TRBD2. Germline CDR1 reads MNHEY; CDR2 reads SMNVEV (reference sequence). J lost 6 bases, V lost 4 bases, and 8 bases had no gene match. The CDR3 covers 15 residues. As DNA, the CDR3 is TGTGCCAGCAGTTCTCGAGCGGGGTCCGCCGGGGAGCTGTTTTTT. Translation: CASSSRAGSAGELFF.

This rearrangement joins TRBV5-6 to TRBJ1-1; 7 bases fit TRBD1. Germline V gene lookup returns CDR1 SGHDT and CDR2 YYEEEE. J was trimmed by 4 bases and V by 0 bases; bases with no gene match: 6. The CDR3 runs to 15 residues. This chain's CDR3 is CASSLAQGVITEAFF. CDR3 nucleotides: TGTGCCAGCAGCTTGGCTCAGGGGGTGATCACTGAAGCTTTCTTT. Supplemented by reference TRBV5-6 and TRBJ1-1, the full variable domain reads DAGVTQSPTHLIKTRGQQVTLRCSPKSGHDTVSWYQQALGQGPQFIFQYYEEEERQRGNFPDRFSGHQFPNYSSELNVNALLLGDSALYLCASSLAQGVITEAFFGQGTRLTVV.

The chain carries TRBV29-1 and TRBJ2-3; D is unclear. This CDR3 is 15 amino acids long. Trimming took off 7 bases at V and 8 bases at J, with 25 bases between the two ends. Per the germline V gene, CDR1 is SQVTM and CDR2 is ANQGSEA. CDR3: CSAGPPPAKWGTQYF. CDR3 in DNA: TGCAGCGCCGGCCCACCTCCGGCTAAATGGGGTACGCAGTATTTT.

The chain employs TRBV18 and TRBJ1-2, with no clear D. The CDR3 contains 12 residues. Trimming shortened V by 2 bases and J by 4 bases, and 5 bases separated the two germline ends. Germline V gene sequence: CDR1 KGHSH, CDR2 LQKENI. CDR3 DNA sequence: TGTGCCAGCTCACCAAACGGCTATGGCTACACCTTC. Translated, it gives CASSPNGYGYTF.

This chain links TRBV11-3 with TRBJ2-4; D call uncertain. V lost 5 bases and J lost 6, with 14 bases in between. Germline assignment: CDR1 SGHNT and CDR2 YENEEA. There are 14 residues in the CDR3. For the CDR3, the DNA is TGTGCCAGCAGCCCACGGGCCTCCCTAAACATTCAGTACTTC. It yields the protein CASSPRASLNIQYF.